The 20 T cell receptor beta chains given below trace back to one sample, sequenced in a study of OX40 agonist ivuxolimab in advanced cancers. The repertoire was sequenced with immunoSEQ multiplex PCR; TCRdb's copy has only in-frame clones and lacks some. The sample holds around 30,000 clones, 75% to 90% seen once. Sequencing used CD4+ or CD8+ T cells sorted from blood, obtained in a trial of the OX40 agonist ivuxolimab. Receptor source: an adult with an advanced solid tumor such as melanoma, head and neck, liver or kidney cancer.

In this sample, this clone turned up once. This chain connects TRBV19 to TRBJ2-1; 10 bases align to TRBD2. The CDR3 totals 18 residues. The V gene's germline CDR1 is LNHDA and CDR2 SQIVND (reference sequence). V gave up 3 bases and J gave up 4 bases; unmatched junction bases: 12. Here the CDR3 DNA reads TGTGCCAGTAGTATTCCCCTAGGACTAGCGGAGCTATACAATGAGCAGTTCTTC. Protein product: CASSIPLGLAELYNEQFF. Based on the CDR3 plus reference TRBV19 and TRBJ2-1, the full variable domain is DGGITQSPKYLFRKEGQNVTLSCEQNLNHDAMYWYRQDPGQGLRLIYYSQIVNDFQKGDIAEGYSVSREKKESFPLTVTSAQKNPTAFYLCASSIPLGLAELYNEQFFGPGTRLTVL.

This rearrangement joins TRBV5-1 to TRBJ2-1; 9 nucleotides agree with TRBD1. J was trimmed by 6 bases and V by 4 bases; bases with no gene match: 11. Germline V gene sequence: CDR1 SGHRS, CDR2 YFSETQ. The CDR3 covers 16 residues. As DNA, the CDR3 is TGCGCCAGCAGCAACCTACAGGGGGCCAAAGGCAATGAGCAGTTCTTC. This encodes CASSNLQGAKGNEQFF.

The rearrangement links TRBV10-3 to TRBJ2-1; 8 bases fit TRBD2. Germline CDR1 reads ENHRY; CDR2 reads SYGVKD. The J segment lost 0 bases and the V segment lost 11 bases, leaving 6 bases of the junction unmatched. This CDR3 comprises 14 residues. For the CDR3, the DNA is TGTGCCGCCCGGAGCGGGAGCTCCTACAATGAGCAGTTCTTC. Its translation is CAARSGSSYNEQFF.

The rearrangement links TRBV27 to TRBJ2-7; the D is unclear. Per germline, CDR1 MNHEY and CDR2 SMNVEV (reference sequence). Trimming took 0 bases from V and 6 from J, leaving 9 bases between them. This CDR3 region has 13 residues. In nucleotides, the CDR3 is TGTGCCAGCAGTTTATCGATTTTGACCGAGCAGTACTTC. This gives the protein CASSLSILTEQYF.

The rearrangement uses TRBV4-1 and TRBJ2-7; D ambiguous. V was trimmed by 3 bases and J by 3 bases, leaving 9 bases between them. This CDR3 has 13 residues. Germline-derived CDR1 and CDR2 are MGHRA and YSYEKL. CDR3 loop: CASSQIPNYEQYF. The CDR3 nucleotides read TGCGCCAGCAGCCAGATCCCAAACTACGAGCAGTACTTC.

The V call is TRBV4-2, the J call TRBJ2-2; D call uncertain. Trimming pared 0 bases from V and 8 bases from J, leaving 13 bases between. The CDR3 runs to 15 residues. Germline V gene lookup returns CDR1 LGHNA and CDR2 YNFKEQ. The CDR3 nucleotides read TGTGCCAGCAGCCAAGAAAAGTTGGTAACGGGGGAGCTGTTTTTT. Its translation: CASSQEKLVTGELFF.

The chain carries TRBV2 and TRBJ2-1; the match to TRBD2 covers 9 bases. This CDR3 is 15 amino acids long. Germline values: CDR1 SNHLY, CDR2 FYNNEI. V gave up 7 bases and J gave up 9 bases; unmatched junction bases: 13. CDR3: CASITGLAGKGEQFF. In DNA, the CDR3 is TGTGCCAGCATCACGGGACTAGCTGGAAAGGGTGAGCAGTTCTTC.

The rearrangement links TRBV7-9 to TRBJ1-2; D not certain. This CDR3 has 14 residues. V lost 0 bases, J lost 4 bases, and 9 bases lay in between. Germline V CDR1 and CDR2: SEHNR, FQNEAQ (reference sequence). The CDR3 sequence: CASSLAIGIYGYTF. The CDR3 bases are TGTGCCAGCAGCTTAGCGATCGGTATCTATGGCTACACCTTC.

The J gene is TRBJ2-5, the V gene TRBV6-6; 7 bases are shared with TRBD2. Germline CDR1 and CDR2: MNHNY and SVGAGI (reference sequence). The CDR3 extends over 12 amino acids. V shed 7 bases and J 7 bases; nucleotides not matched to a gene: 6. DNA for the CDR3: TGTGCCAGCACCTGGGAGGGTGGGACCCAGTACTTC. Translation: CASTWEGGTQYF.

This clone was observed once. V gene TRBV9 combines with J gene TRBJ2-7; D perhaps matches TRBD1 (5 bases). Looked up from germline, CDR1 is SGDLS and CDR2 is YYNGEE. The CDR3 has 14 amino acids. The V and J ends lost 4 bases and 0 bases respectively, with 11 bases between them. The CDR3 sequence is CASSPRAVSYEQYF. The DNA for the CDR3 is TGTGCCAGCAGCCCCAGGGCCGTCTCCTACGAGCAGTACTTC.

This clone was observed once. The V and J genes are TRBV18 and TRBJ2-5; D is perhaps TRBD2 (6 bases). V was cut by 4 bases and J by 5 bases, with 17 bases left in between. Per the germline V gene, CDR1 is KGHSH and CDR2 is LQKENI. The CDR3 runs 15 residues. The chain's CDR3 is CASSREAPSAETQYF. CDR3 nucleotides: TGTGCCAGCTCACGAGAGGCCCCTAGCGCGGAGACCCAGTACTTC.

This clone has a single count. This sequence joins TRBV5-1 and TRBJ2-3; D may be TRBD1 (6 bases). This CDR3 comprises 15 residues. Germline CDR1 SGHRS, CDR2 YFSETQ. V gave up 4 bases and J gave up 0 bases, with 12 bases separating them. CDR3 nucleotide sequence: TGCGCCAGCAGCCCCAGACAGGCAAGCACAGATACGCAGTATTTT. Amino acids: CASSPRQASTDTQYF.

This clone was counted once. V usage is TRBV28 and J usage is TRBJ2-3; the match to TRBD2 covers 14 bases. The germline V gene has CDR1 MDHEN and CDR2 SYDVKM. The CDR3 has 18 residues. V was pared by 3 bases and J by 0 bases, with 5 bases of the junction left unmatched. In DNA form, the CDR3 reads TGTGCCAGCAGTTTGACTAGCGGGAGGGCCGCTAGCACAGATACGCAGTATTTT. Protein sequence: CASSLTSGRAASTDTQYF.

The V call is TRBV11-2, the J call TRBJ2-1, with D perhaps matching TRBD1 (7 bases). The CDR3 is 15 amino acids. V was cut by 4 bases and J by 10 bases, with 20 bases left in between. In germline, CDR1 is SGHAT, CDR2 FQNNGV. CDR3 nucleotide sequence: TGTGCCAGCAGCTCAACTCCAAGGGGGGACAGAGAGCAGTTCTTC. Translated, it gives CASSSTPRGDREQFF.

The chain carries TRBV6-1 and TRBJ1-1; D is undetermined. The germline V and J ends were trimmed by 7 bases and 3 bases, with 6 bases remaining between them. The CDR3 has 11 amino acids. CDR1 and CDR2 (germline): MNHNS, SASEGT. CDR3 region: CASMTYTEAFF. The CDR3 coding sequence is TGTGCCAGCATGACATACACTGAAGCTTTCTTT.

The gene calls are TRBV7-3 and TRBJ1-5, with 8 positions matching TRBD1. The V gene end was trimmed by 5 bases and the J gene end by 0 bases; junction bases not matched to a gene: 15. CDR1 and CDR2 (germline): SGHTA, FQGTGA. The CDR3 runs 19 residues. In DNA form, the CDR3 reads TGTGCCAGCAGCCCTAGCAGGGCAGGGGGCTCATATAGCAATCAGCCCCAGCATTTT. Translation gives CASSPSRAGGSYSNQPQHF.

This chain links TRBV9 with TRBJ2-1, with D possibly matching TRBD2 (6 bases). Germline V gene data show CDR1 as SGDLS and CDR2 as YYNGEE. The CDR3 runs to 19 residues. Trimming took 4 bases from V and 3 from J, leaving 26 bases between them. Here the CDR3 reads CASSSPNETSGVLYNEQFF. DNA for the CDR3: TGTGCCAGCAGCTCTCCCAACGAGACCTCGGGGGTCCTCTACAATGAGCAGTTCTTC.

In its sample, this clone is medium-sized (0.01 to 0.1%). The rearrangement joins TRBV6-4 to TRBJ2-1, with D unclear. Germline CDR1 MRHNA, CDR2 SNTAGT. V shed 0 bases and J shed 0 bases, with 9 bases lying between them. The CDR3 length is 16 residues. The CDR3: CASSDSPESSYNEQFF. CDR3 nucleotide sequence: TGTGCCAGCAGTGACTCCCCGGAGAGCTCCTACAATGAGCAGTTCTTC.

This sequence joins TRBV5-1 and TRBJ2-1; TRBD1 agrees at 10 bases. Germline V lookup: CDR1 SGHRS, CDR2 YFSETQ. The CDR3 is 16 amino acids. J lost 7 bases, V lost 3 bases, and 10 bases had no gene match. The chain's CDR3 is CASSWVPGQGYNEQFF. The CDR3 DNA sequence: TGCGCCAGCAGCTGGGTACCGGGACAGGGGTATAATGAGCAGTTCTTC.

V gene TRBV6-6 combines with J gene TRBJ1-1; D uncertain. The CDR3 covers 12 residues. V gave up 6 bases and J gave up 3 bases, with 8 bases separating them. CDR1 MNHNY and CDR2 SVGAGI come from the germline V gene (reference sequence). The CDR3: CASSLYDTEAFF. The CDR3 region has the DNA TGTGCCAGCAGCCTATATGACACTGAAGCTTTCTTT.